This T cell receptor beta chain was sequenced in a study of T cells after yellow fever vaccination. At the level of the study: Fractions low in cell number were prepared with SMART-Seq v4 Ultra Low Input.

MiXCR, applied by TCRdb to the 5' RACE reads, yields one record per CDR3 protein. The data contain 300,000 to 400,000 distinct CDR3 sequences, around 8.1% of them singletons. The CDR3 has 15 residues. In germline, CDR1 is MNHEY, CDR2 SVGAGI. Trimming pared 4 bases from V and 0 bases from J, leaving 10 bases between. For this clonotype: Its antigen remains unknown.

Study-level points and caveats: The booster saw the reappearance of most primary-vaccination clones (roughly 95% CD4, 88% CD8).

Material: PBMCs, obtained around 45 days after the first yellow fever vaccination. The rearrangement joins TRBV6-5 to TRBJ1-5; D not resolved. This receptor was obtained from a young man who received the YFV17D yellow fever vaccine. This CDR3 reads CASSWLRDSNQPQHF. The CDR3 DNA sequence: TGTGCCAGCAGTTGGTTAAGGGATAGCAATCAGCCCCAGCATTTT.